The 21 T cell receptor beta chains given below trace back to one sample, sequenced in a study of T cells in tumors after PD-1 blockade. Libraries were prepared by immunoSEQ multiplex PCR; TCRdb keeps only in-frame clonotypes and omits some of them. This table has roughly 48,000 clones, 81% appearing once. The specimen comprised PBMCs, sampled before anti-PD-1 treatment. These receptor sequences come from a human donor with basal cell carcinoma.

V is TRBV12-3 or TRBV12-4 and J is TRBJ2-2; no reliable D call. CDR3 length equals 13 residues. Trimming took off 7 bases at V and 6 bases at J, with 12 bases between the two ends. DNA for the CDR3: TGTGCCAGCACCCTCGTGGGCTCCGGGGAGCTGTTTTTT. It specifies CASTLVGSGELFF.

This clone was seen only a few times. The chain combines TRBV2 with TRBJ2-2; weak D call: TRBD2 (5 bases). V was shortened by 1 base and J by 6 bases, with 6 bases between the two germline ends. Per the germline V gene, CDR1 is SNHLY and CDR2 is FYNNEI. This CDR3 region has 13 residues. The CDR3 is CASSEGESGELFF. Written as DNA, the CDR3 is TGTGCCAGCAGTGAAGGGGAGTCCGGGGAGCTGTTTTTT.

This clone has a handful of counts. The chain couples TRBV12-3 or TRBV12-4 to TRBJ2-5; D unclear. V was trimmed by 1 base and J by 2 bases, leaving 5 bases between them. The CDR3 runs 13 residues. The CDR3 loop is CASSLGVQETQYF. The CDR3 region has the DNA TGTGCCAGCAGTTTAGGGGTTCAAGAGACCCAGTACTTC.

The chain couples TRBV2 to TRBJ2-5; D unclear. Germline V CDR1 and CDR2: SNHLY, FYNNEI. Trimming removed 3 bases at V and 2 bases at J, with 10 bases between. There are 14 residues in the CDR3. The CDR3 DNA reads as TGTGCCAGCAGTGACCCCAAGCTACAAGAGACCCAGTACTTC. This codes for CASSDPKLQETQYF. Full variable domain (rest looked up from reference TRBV2 and TRBJ2-5): EPEVTQTPSHQVTQMGQEVILRCVPISNHLYFYWYRQILGQKVEFLVSFYNNEISEKSEIFDDQFSVERPDGSNFTLKIRSTKLEDSAMYFCASSDPKLQETQYFGPGTRLLVL.

CDR3 sequence reads: CASSQVRRDTDTQYF. CDR3 DNA: TGCGCCAGCAGCCAAGTCCGTCGGGACACAGATACGCAGTATTTT. The genes are TRBV4-1 and TRBJ2-3; D is perhaps TRBD2 (5 bases). Trimming stripped 1 base from V and 2 bases from J, with 10 bases between. The CDR3 is 15 amino acids. Germline lookup yields CDR1 MGHRA and CDR2 YSYEKL.

This rearrangement joins TRBV7-6 to TRBJ2-7, with D possibly being TRBD2 (5 bases). CDR1 is SGHVS and CDR2 is FNYEAQ in the germline V gene. V was cut by 2 bases and J by 3 bases, with 14 bases left in between. This CDR3 is 15 amino acids long. In nucleotides, the CDR3 is TGTGCCAGCAGCTTAAATACGGGGATACACTACGAGCAGTACTTC. Protein: CASSLNTGIHYEQYF.

This chain links TRBV11-3 with TRBJ2-1, with a weak D call TRBD2 (7 bases). V gave up 1 base and J gave up 5 bases, with 12 bases separating them. Germline CDR1 SGHNT, CDR2 YENEEA. The CDR3 loop spans 15 amino acids. CDR3 coding DNA: TGTGCCAGCAGCTTAGCAGGGGAGGGCAACAATGAGCAGTTCTTC. Protein product: CASSLAGEGNNEQFF.

The rearrangement joins TRBV20-1 to TRBJ1-2; TRBD1 matches at 11 bases. This CDR3 is built from 15 residues. Germline loops: CDR1 DFQATT, CDR2 SNEGSKA (reference sequence). After removal of 3 bases from V and 8 bases from J, the junction contained 11 bases not matched to a gene. This chain's CDR3 is CSASGPGQGVSGYTF. CDR3 nucleotide sequence: TGCAGTGCTAGTGGACCGGGACAGGGGGTCTCGGGCTACACCTTC.

The count of this clone is one. The rearrangement uses TRBV7-2 and TRBJ2-3; perhaps D is TRBD1 or TRBD2 (5 bases each). The ends were cut back, 2 bases at V and 1 base at J, with 13 bases in the middle. The CDR3 consists of 16 residues. Germline assignment: CDR1 SGHTA and CDR2 FQGNSA. The CDR3 loop is CASSLFGRDGTDTQYF. The CDR3 DNA reads as TGTGCCAGCAGCTTATTCGGCAGGGACGGCACAGATACGCAGTATTTT.

V is TRBV7-8 and J is TRBJ2-1; no clear D gene. Germline CDR1 reads SGHVS; CDR2 reads FQNEAQ. The CDR3 is 13 residues long. The V gene lost 2 bases and the J gene lost 4 bases, with 6 bases spanning the gap. The CDR3 sequence: CASSLKVYNEQFF. The CDR3 DNA reads TGTGCCAGCAGCTTAAAGGTATACAATGAGCAGTTCTTC.

The rearrangement links TRBV6-5 to TRBJ1-1; TRBD1 aligns across 8 bases. V shed 5 bases, J shed 2 bases, and the junction held 7 bases outside the gene matches. The germline V gene has CDR1 MNHEY and CDR2 SVGAGI. This CDR3 region has 15 residues. The CDR3 coding sequence is TGTGCCAGCAGTACCGCAGGGGGCCCCAACACTGAAGCTTTCTTT. Its translation is CASSTAGGPNTEAFF.

This chain connects TRBV4-1 to TRBJ1-2; D is ambiguous. The CDR3 has 15 amino acids. Germline V gene lookup returns CDR1 MGHRA and CDR2 YSYEKL. Trimming cost V 1 base and J 4 bases, with 13 bases left between them. Here the CDR3 reads CASSQVSPITYGYTF. The CDR3 DNA reads as TGCGCCAGCAGCCAAGTCAGTCCAATAACCTATGGCTACACCTTC.

This clone has only a few counts. The chain is built from TRBV7-9 and TRBJ2-6; no firm D call. The CDR3 length is 13 residues. Germline assignment: CDR1 SEHNR and CDR2 FQNEAQ (reference sequence). V was pared by 2 bases and J by 3 bases, with 2 bases between. CDR3 sequence (DNA): TGTGCCAGCAGCTTATATGGGGCCAACGTCCTGACTTTC. Protein product: CASSLYGANVLTF.

This clone was found a few times. The chain has TRBV5-1 and TRBJ1-5; D is ambiguous. The germline V and J ends were trimmed by 0 bases and 0 bases, with 7 bases remaining between them. This CDR3 is 15 amino acids long. Per germline, CDR1 SGHRS and CDR2 YFSETQ. Here the CDR3 reads CASSLDGHSNQPQHF. CDR3 bases: TGCGCCAGCAGCTTGGACGGTCATAGCAATCAGCCCCAGCATTTT.

The rearrangement links TRBV7-6 to TRBJ2-7, with 10 bases that match TRBD1. The V gene end was trimmed by 5 bases and the J gene end by 5 bases; junction bases not matched to a gene: 6. This CDR3 comprises 14 residues. CDR1 is SGHVS and CDR2 is FNYEAQ in the germline V gene. This CDR3 is CASSLRQGAHEQYF. The CDR3 DNA sequence: TGTGCCAGCAGCCTAAGACAGGGGGCGCACGAGCAGTACTTC.

J is TRBJ1-5 and V is TRBV7-2; D is unclear. CDR3 length equals 14 residues. V lost 3 bases to trimming and J lost 7 bases, with 13 bases between them. Germline CDR1 is SGHTA and CDR2 is FQGNSA. The CDR3: CASSLDGLRQPQHF. CDR3 sequence (DNA): TGTGCCAGCAGCTTGGACGGACTGAGACAGCCCCAGCATTTT. The full variable domain, its missing parts supplied by reference TRBV7-2 and TRBJ1-5, is GAGVSQSPSNKVTEKGKDVELRCDPISGHTALYWYRQSLGQGLEFLIYFQGNSAPDKSGLPSDRFSAERTGGSVSTLTIQRTQQEDSAVYLCASSLDGLRQPQHFGDGTRLSIL.

J is TRBJ2-1 and V is TRBV24-1, with D uncertain. V was pared by 6 bases and J by 6 bases, with 14 bases between. The CDR3 totals 14 residues. In germline, CDR1 is KGHDR, CDR2 SFDVKD. This CDR3 is CATSRQAGSNEQFF. CDR3 nucleotides: TGTGCCACCAGTCGGCAGGCTGGATCCAATGAGCAGTTCTTC.

CDR3 nucleotide sequence: TGTGCCAGCGGGCCCGATTCTGAGGGTGGCAATCAGCCCCAGCATTTT. This sequence encodes CASGPDSEGGNQPQHF. The genes are TRBV6-6 and TRBJ1-5, with D unclear. Trimming took off 8 bases at V and 2 bases at J, with 19 bases between the two ends. CDR1 and CDR2 from the germline V gene are MNHNY and SVGAGI (reference sequence). The CDR3 has 16 amino acids.

The chain recombines TRBV30 with TRBJ2-3, with D possibly matching TRBD1 (6 bases). The V end was cut by 2 bases, the J end by 4 bases, with 13 bases between. CDR1 and CDR2 (germline): GTSNPN, SVGIG (reference sequence). The CDR3 has 14 amino acids. Here the CDR3 reads CAWSFTRGSDTQYF. In DNA, the CDR3 is TGTGCCTGGAGTTTTACTAGGGGGTCAGATACGCAGTATTTT.

This chain uses TRBV5-6 with TRBJ2-7, with 9 bases matching TRBD1. The CDR3 runs to 14 residues. Germline V gene sequence: CDR1 SGHDT, CDR2 YYEEEE. V shed 1 base and J 2 bases; nucleotides not matched to a gene: 1. The CDR3 reads CASSLTGGAYEQYF. The CDR3, as DNA: TGTGCCAGCAGCTTGACAGGGGGCGCCTACGAGCAGTACTTC.

V is TRBV11-3 and J is TRBJ2-3; D remains ambiguous. Trimming left V 2 bases short and J 4 bases short, with 7 bases between. This CDR3 spans 13 amino acids. Germline V gene lookup returns CDR1 SGHNT and CDR2 YENEEA. DNA of the CDR3: TGTGCCAGCAGCTTACGGCTAGCAGATACGCAGTATTTT. Amino acids: CASSLRLADTQYF.